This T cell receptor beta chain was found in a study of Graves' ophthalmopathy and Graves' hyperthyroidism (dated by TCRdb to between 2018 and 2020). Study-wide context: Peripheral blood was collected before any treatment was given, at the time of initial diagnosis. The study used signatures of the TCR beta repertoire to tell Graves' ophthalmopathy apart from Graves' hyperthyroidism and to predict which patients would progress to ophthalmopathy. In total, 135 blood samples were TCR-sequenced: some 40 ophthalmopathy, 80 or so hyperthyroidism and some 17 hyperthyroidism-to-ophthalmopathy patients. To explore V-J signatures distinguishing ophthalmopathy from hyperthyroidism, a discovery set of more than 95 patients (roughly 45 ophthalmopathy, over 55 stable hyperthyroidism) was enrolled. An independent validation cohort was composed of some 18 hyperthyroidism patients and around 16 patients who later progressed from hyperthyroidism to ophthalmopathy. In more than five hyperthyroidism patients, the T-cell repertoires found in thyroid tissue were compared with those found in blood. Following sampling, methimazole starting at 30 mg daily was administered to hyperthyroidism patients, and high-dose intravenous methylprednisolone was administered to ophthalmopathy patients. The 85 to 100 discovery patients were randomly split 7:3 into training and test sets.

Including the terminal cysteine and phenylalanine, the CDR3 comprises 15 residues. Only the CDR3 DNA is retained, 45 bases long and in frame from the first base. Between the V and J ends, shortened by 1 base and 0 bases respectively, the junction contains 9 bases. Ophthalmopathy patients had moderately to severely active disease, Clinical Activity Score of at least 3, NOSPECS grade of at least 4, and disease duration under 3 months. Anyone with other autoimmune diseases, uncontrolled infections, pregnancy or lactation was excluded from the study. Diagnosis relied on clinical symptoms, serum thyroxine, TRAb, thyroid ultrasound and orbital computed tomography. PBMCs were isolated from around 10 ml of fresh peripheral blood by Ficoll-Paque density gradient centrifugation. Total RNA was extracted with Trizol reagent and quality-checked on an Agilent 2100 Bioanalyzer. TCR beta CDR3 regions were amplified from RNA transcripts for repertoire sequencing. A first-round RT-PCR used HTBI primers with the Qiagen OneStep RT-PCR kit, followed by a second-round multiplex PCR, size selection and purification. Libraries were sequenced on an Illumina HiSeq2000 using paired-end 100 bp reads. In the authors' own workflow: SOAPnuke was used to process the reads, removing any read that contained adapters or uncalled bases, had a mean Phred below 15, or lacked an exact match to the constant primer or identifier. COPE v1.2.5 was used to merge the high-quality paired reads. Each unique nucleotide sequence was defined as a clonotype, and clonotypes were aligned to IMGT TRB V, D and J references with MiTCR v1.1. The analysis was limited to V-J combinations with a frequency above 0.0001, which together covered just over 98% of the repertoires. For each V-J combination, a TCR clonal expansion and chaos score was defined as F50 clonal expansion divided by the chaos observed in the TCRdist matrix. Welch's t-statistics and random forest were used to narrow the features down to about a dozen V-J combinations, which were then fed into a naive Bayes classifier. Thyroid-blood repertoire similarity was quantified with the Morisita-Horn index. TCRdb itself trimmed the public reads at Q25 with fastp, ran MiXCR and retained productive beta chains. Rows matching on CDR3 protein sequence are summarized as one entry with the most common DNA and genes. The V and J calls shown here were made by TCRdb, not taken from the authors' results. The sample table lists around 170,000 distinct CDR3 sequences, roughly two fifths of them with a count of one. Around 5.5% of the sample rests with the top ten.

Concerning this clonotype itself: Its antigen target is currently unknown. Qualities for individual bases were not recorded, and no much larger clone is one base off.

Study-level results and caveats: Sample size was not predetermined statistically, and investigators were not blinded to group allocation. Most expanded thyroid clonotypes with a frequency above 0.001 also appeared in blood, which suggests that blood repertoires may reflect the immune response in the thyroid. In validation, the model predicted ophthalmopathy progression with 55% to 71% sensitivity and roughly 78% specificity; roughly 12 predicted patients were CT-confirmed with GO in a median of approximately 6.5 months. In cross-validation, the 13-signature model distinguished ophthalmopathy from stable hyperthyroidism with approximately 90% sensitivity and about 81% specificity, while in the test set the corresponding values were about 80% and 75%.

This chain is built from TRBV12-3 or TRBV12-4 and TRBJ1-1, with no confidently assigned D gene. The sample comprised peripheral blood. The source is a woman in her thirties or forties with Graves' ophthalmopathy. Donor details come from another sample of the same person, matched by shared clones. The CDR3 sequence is CASSLVGRVNTEAFF. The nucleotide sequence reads TGTGCCAGCAGTTTAGTCGGCAGAGTGAACACTGAAGCTTTCTTT.